This T cell receptor (beta chain) was obtained from a study of TIL therapy for anti-PD-1-resistant metastatic lung cancer. Study as a whole: Patients then received nivolumab; progressors got lymphodepletion, TIL and IL-2.

Sequencing used immunoSEQ v3. Survey-level samples got around 2.1 million read pairs; deep-level samples got about 5-6.5 million. Clones were sequenced by immunoSEQ multiplex PCR, and TCRdb holds only the in-frame ones, with some missing. This repertoire shows about 32,000 clones, about 70% found once; its top ten account for less than 3%. Time point meaning: pre-treatment sample, taken before nivolumab and TIL therapy. Adults with stage 4 NSCLC were enrolled in a phase I trial. This CDR3 spans 13 amino acids. Germline CDR1 and CDR2: SGHNT and YYREEE (reference sequence). The V gene lost 0 bases and the J gene lost 12 bases, with 12 bases spanning the gap. Findings of the study overall: The baseline peripheral repertoire was partially replaced by infused TIL clonotypes that later decayed.

A word on this clone: The antigen is undetermined.

Source: blood, taken at baseline. The receptor was derived from a woman aged 30 to 85 with non-small cell lung cancer. The chain combines TRBV5-4 with TRBJ1-4; D is undetermined. CDR3 coding DNA: TGTGCCAGCAGCTTGGGGGAACGGAGGGAACTGTTTTTT. Translating it yields CASSLGERRELFF.